This T cell receptor (beta chain) was profiled in a study of cytomegalovirus exposure and HLA in healthy donors. The study, taken as a whole, reports: Many donors shared some public TCRs, even though most TCR sequences were rare.

This clone was counted between two and nine times. Its antigen is not known. Generated by immunoSEQ multiplex PCR, the TCRdb table keeps only in-frame clones and is missing some. The sample carries about 340,000 clones, approximately 90% recorded once. The clonotype originates from a woman between 18 and 30 years old in good health and CMV-seronegative. Sample: PBMCs.

CDR3 residues: CASSSQVSEQYF. The CDR3 nucleotides read TGTGCCAGCAGTTCGCAGGTTTCCGAGCAGTACTTC. V and J are TRBV6-5 and TRBJ2-7; D uncertain. The CDR3 runs to 12 residues. Trimming left V 4 bases short and J 6 bases short, with 10 bases between. Germline V gene lookup returns CDR1 MNHEY and CDR2 SVGAGI.